These 13 T cell receptor beta chains came from one sample sequenced in a study of T cell responses to AZD1222 COVID-19 vaccine. Sequencing was performed with immunoSEQ multiplex PCR; in TCRdb, only in-frame clones are kept and a portion is missing. The sample holds roughly 110,000 clones, about 83% seen once. The sample consisted of peripheral blood, taken on day 0 of AZD1222 vaccination. The receptors originated from an adult in good health.

The chain's CDR3 is CSVESHHKNIQYF. CDR3 nucleotide sequence: TGCAGCGTGGAGTCACACCACAAAAACATTCAGTACTTC. This chain joins TRBV29-1 and TRBJ2-4, with no clear D. The CDR3 is 13 residues long. Germline V gives CDR1 SQVTM, CDR2 ANQGSEA. V gave up 6 bases and J gave up 3 bases, with 12 bases separating them.

The chain links TRBV2 to TRBJ1-6; tentative D call: TRBD1 (5 bases). The V gene lost 0 bases and the J gene lost 10 bases, with 22 bases spanning the gap. CDR1 and CDR2 (germline): SNHLY, FYNNEI. CDR3 length: 18 amino acids. The CDR3 bases are TGTGCCAGCAGTGAAGCGGATTCCCCCCGGACACAAGGGTCACCCCTCCACTTT. It encodes CASSEADSPRTQGSPLHF.

The rearrangement joins TRBV4-1 to TRBJ2-7, with a possible D match to TRBD1 (5 bases). V lost 4 bases and J 2 bases, leaving 9 bases between the germline ends. The length of the CDR3 is 13 residues. Germline CDR1 is MGHRA and CDR2 is YSYEKL. CDR3 coding DNA: TGCGCCAGCAGCCCAGCAGGGACCTACGAGCAGTACTTC. It codes for CASSPAGTYEQYF.

This chain uses TRBV9 with TRBJ2-3, with D perhaps TRBD1 (5 bases). The germline CDR1 and CDR2 sequences are SGDLS and YYNGEE. V gave up 0 bases and J gave up 2 bases, with 7 bases separating them. This CDR3 is 14 amino acids long. This CDR3 is CASSVAGHTDTQYF. The CDR3 coding sequence is TGTGCCAGCAGCGTAGCAGGGCACACAGATACGCAGTATTTT.

The chain joins TRBV6-5 to TRBJ2-2; D ambiguous. CDR3 size: 14 residues. Germline assignment: CDR1 MNHEY and CDR2 SVGAGI. With 7 bases removed from V and 1 base from J, the gap between germline ends came to 10 bases. CDR3 region: CASKPDLNTGELFF. The CDR3 nucleotides are TGTGCCAGCAAACCCGACCTGAACACCGGGGAGCTGTTTTTT.

In nucleotides, the CDR3 is TGTGCCAGCAGCTTGGGACAGACTCATGGCTACACCTTC. Translated, it gives CASSLGQTHGYTF. The rearrangement uses TRBV3-1 (or the pseudogene TRBV3-2) and TRBJ1-2; 7 bases are shared with TRBD1. Trimming cost V 5 bases and J 6 bases; bases outside gene matches: 6. Germline loops: CDR1 LGHDT, CDR2 YNNKEL (reference sequence). This CDR3 spans 13 amino acids.

The chain couples TRBV5-1 to TRBJ2-5, with 8 bases matching TRBD1. Germline CDR1 is SGHRS and CDR2 is YFSETQ. The CDR3 contains 13 residues. J lost 5 bases, V lost 3 bases, and 3 bases had no gene match. The CDR3 sequence: CASSSGQGETQYF. CDR3 DNA sequence: TGCGCCAGCAGCTCCGGACAGGGTGAGACCCAGTACTTC.

This chain connects TRBV11-2 to TRBJ2-5, with D possibly being TRBD2 (6 bases). This CDR3 spans 13 amino acids. Trimming stripped 5 bases from V and 5 bases from J, with 12 bases between. The germline CDR1 and CDR2 sequences are SGHAT and FQNNGV. CDR3 in DNA: TGTGCCAGCAGCCTAGGGGAGGCGGAGACCCAGTACTTC. Translating it yields CASSLGEAETQYF.

This chain connects TRBV18 to TRBJ2-5; 7 bases match TRBD1. The germline gives CDR1 KGHSH, CDR2 LQKENI. The CDR3 totals 14 residues. V dropped 3 bases and J dropped 5; count of bases not matched to a gene: 6. CDR3 DNA sequence: TGTGCCAGCTCACCGGGACAGCCAATTGAGACCCAGTACTTC. It yields the protein CASSPGQPIETQYF.

This chain uses TRBV19 with TRBJ2-3, with no clear D. The CDR3 is made up of 15 amino acids. V was cut by 9 bases and J by 6 bases, with 22 bases left in between. The germline V gene has CDR1 LNHDA and CDR2 SQIVND (reference sequence). Here the CDR3 DNA reads TGTGCCAGCTCCCGCGAACGGGCCCTCATTGATACGCAGTATTTT. Translated, it gives CASSRERALIDTQYF.

This chain links TRBV9 with TRBJ1-5, with no clear D. The germline V and J ends were trimmed by 5 bases and 5 bases, with 14 bases remaining between them. The CDR3 is 14 residues long. Germline values: CDR1 SGDLS, CDR2 YYNGEE. This chain's CDR3 is CASSSSFSDQPQHF. CDR3 nucleotides: TGTGCCAGCAGTTCAAGCTTTTCCGATCAGCCCCAGCATTTT.

The rearrangement links TRBV29-1 to TRBJ2-5, with unresolved D. There are 11 residues in the CDR3. With 3 bases removed from V and 5 bases from J, the gap between germline ends came to 7 bases. Germline CDR1 is SQVTM and CDR2 is ANQGSEA. In DNA, the CDR3 is TGCAGCGTTGATCTGTCGGAGACCCAGTACTTC. As protein: CSVDLSETQYF.

This clone has a count of ten or more. V usage is TRBV6-4 and J usage is TRBJ2-3; perhaps TRBD2 as D (5 bases). Germline V gene lookup returns CDR1 MRHNA and CDR2 SNTAGT. Trimming removed 5 bases from V and 1 base from J, with 13 bases in between. The CDR3 sequence is 15 residues long. CDR3 DNA sequence: TGTGCCAGCAGTACTTCCACCGGGGGCACAGATACGCAGTATTTT. It codes for CASSTSTGGTDTQYF.